The rows below give T cell receptor beta chains drawn from one sample of a study of beta chain features in type 1 diabetes. Sequenced by immunoSEQ multiplex PCR; TCRdb stores in-frame clones only, minus some. The table lists roughly 610,000 clones, 15% to 19% of them singletons. The sequencing input was naive CD4+ T cells from blood. The receptors were gathered from a man between 18 and 29 years old in good health. CDR3s include the opening cysteine and the closing phenylalanine or tryptophan. D genes are given only for firm matches. Only part of the rows carry a size: once, few, many, or a class if the clone is expanded.

cdr3_length d_call j_call v_call clone_size cdr3_nt cdr3_aa
12 . TRBJ2-4 TRBV6-5 . TGTGCCAGCAGTAGGGACCGCATGATTCAGTACTTC CASSRDRMIQYF
17 TRBD2 TRBJ2-7 TRBV5-4 . TGTGCCAGCAGCTCAGGGACTAGCGGGAGAGGGGGCTACGAGCAGTACTTC CASSSGTSGRGGYEQYF
13 . TRBJ2-2 TRBV7-3 few TGTGCCACCAGCGGTGAAGGCACCGGGGAGCTGTTTTTT CATSGEGTGELFF
15 . TRBJ2-7 TRBV10-3 . TGTGCCATCAGTGAGTCAGCGGGCCTTCACTACGAGCAGTACTTC CAISESAGLHYEQYF
16 TRBD1 TRBJ1-1 TRBV28 few TGTGCCAGCACTCGATCGGGGACAGGGGTGAACACTGAAGCTTTCTTT CASTRSGTGVNTEAFF
16 TRBD1 TRBJ2-4 TRBV25-1 few TGTGCCAGCAGTGTAAGGACAGGGGGCTCCAAAAACATTCAGTACTTC CASSVRTGGSKNIQYF
12 . TRBJ1-2 TRBV29-1 few TGCAGCGTTCACAGGGTGTGGGATGGCTACACCTTC CSVHRVWDGYTF
13 . TRBJ2-4 TRBV7-3 . TGTGCCAGCAGCTTATCCGACAAGGGGATTCAGTACTTC CASSLSDKGIQYF
11 . TRBJ2-4 TRBV28 many TGTGCCACCACAGGGAAAAACATTCAGTACTTC CATTGKNIQYF
16 TRBD2 TRBJ2-3 TRBV7-3 . TGTGCCAGCAGCCTGACAAGAGCGGGAGGCGTACATACGCAGTATTTT CASSLTRAGGVHTQYF
19 . TRBJ1-1 TRBV23-1 . TGCGCCAGCAGTCAATCAATAGGTCGGGGTATCGCCATGAACACTGAAGCTTTCTTT CASSQSIGRGIAMNTEAFF
18 TRBD2 TRBJ2-1 TRBV12-5 . TGTGCTAGTGCCTCAATGGGACTAGCGGGAGGGCCGCGGCGTGAGCAGTTCTTC CASASMGLAGGPRREQFF
15 . TRBJ2-1 TRBV6-5 . TGTGCCTGTTCTCGACGGGTCCAGTCCTACAATGAGCAGTTCTTC CACSRRVQSYNEQFF
16 TRBD1 TRBJ1-1 TRBV19 . TGTGCCAGTAGTCAGCTGGTCGGGACAGTGAACACTGAAGCTTTCTTT CASSQLVGTVNTEAFF
15 . TRBJ2-5 TRBV9 few TGTGCCAGCAGCGTAGGCGGGACCCTCCAAGAGACCCAGTACTTC CASSVGGTLQETQYF
15 TRBD1 TRBJ1-1 TRBV27 few TGTGCCAGCAGTTTGCGGACAGGGGTAGGACCAGAAGCTTTCTTT CASSLRTGVGPEAFF
15 . TRBJ2-3 TRBV7-2 . TGTGCCAGCAGCTTACGCTCTCATAGCACAGATACGCAGTATTTT CASSLRSHSTDTQYF
19 TRBD1 TRBJ1-5 TRBV9 . TGTGCCAGCAGCGCAGAACCGACAGGGATATCCTCTAGCAATCAGCCCCAGCATTTT CASSAEPTGISSSNQPQHF
18 TRBD1 TRBJ2-2 TRBV7-8 . TGTGCCAGCAGCCTCCGTCTCCGGACAGGGAAGAACACCGGGGAGCTGTTTTTT CASSLRLRTGKNTGELFF
17 TRBD2 TRBJ2-7 TRBV4-3 . TGCGCCAGCAGCCAGGGACTAGCGGGGGCCTCCCCCTACGAGCAGTACTTC CASSQGLAGASPYEQYF
15 . TRBJ1-2 TRBV2 . TGTGCCAGCAGAAGGGGAGGTGGCTCTAACTATGGCTACACCTTC CASRRGGGSNYGYTF
13 . TRBJ2-7 TRBV2 . TGTGCCAGCCAGACCGATACGGAGTACGAGCAGTACTTC CASQTDTEYEQYF
13 . TRBJ1-2 TRBV2 few TGTGCCACCCTGGACCGAACGAACTATGGCTACACCTTC CATLDRTNYGYTF
16 . TRBJ2-5 TRBV5-1 few TGCGCCAGCAGCTTGGAGGGGGGCGCCCTCGGGGAGACCCAGTACTTC CASSLEGGALGETQYF
16 . TRBJ2-3 TRBV9 . TGTGCCAGCAGCGTCAGACAGTCTACTAGCACAGATACGCAGTATTTT CASSVRQSTSTDTQYF
13 . TRBJ1-1 TRBV29-1 few TGCAGCGTTGGGATCGGGGGTAACACTGAAGCTTTCTTT CSVGIGGNTEAFF
13 . TRBJ1-5 TRBV9 few TGTGCCAGCAGCGTGACACCAAATCAGCCCCAGCATTTT CASSVTPNQPQHF
13 . TRBJ2-1 TRBV5-6 . TGTGCCAGCAGCGGGACGGTGTTAATAGAGCAGTTCTTC CASSGTVLIEQFF
15 . TRBJ1-2 TRBV7-2 . TGTGCCAGCAGCTTAGGAAGAAACAGGGTTATGGGCTACACCTTC CASSLGRNRVMGYTF
15 TRBD1 TRBJ1-5 TRBV27 . TGTGCCAGCAGTTTGGGACAGGGGCCCAATCAGCCCCAGCATTTT CASSLGQGPNQPQHF
14 TRBD1 TRBJ2-4 TRBV9 . TGTGCCAGCAGCACCGGGACAGTTAAAAACATTCAGTACTTC CASSTGTVKNIQYF
13 . TRBJ2-3 TRBV2 . TGTGCCAGCAGTCGACTCAGCACAGATACGCAGTATTTT CASSRLSTDTQYF
14 TRBD2 TRBJ2-2 TRBV4-1 . TGCGCCAGCGGGCTAGCGGCTAACACCGGGGAGCTGTTTTTT CASGLAANTGELFF
14 TRBD1 TRBJ1-4 TRBV5-1 few TGCGCCAGCAGCAGCGGACAGGGGCCTGAAAAACTGTTTTTT CASSSGQGPEKLFF
16 . TRBJ1-4 TRBV25-1 . TGTGCCAGCAGTGAAGCTTCGGCAGGGGAGAATGAAAAACTGTTTTTT CASSEASAGENEKLFF
13 . TRBJ2-7 TRBV5-1 few TGCGCCAGCAGCCTGGGACACCCCTACGAGCAGTACTTC CASSLGHPYEQYF
15 TRBD1 TRBJ2-7 TRBV5-1 few TGCGCCAGCAGCTTGCTTACAGGGGGCTCCTACGAGCAGTACTTC CASSLLTGGSYEQYF
13 . TRBJ2-7 TRBV18 . TGTGCCAGCTCACCACAGGGGGACTACGAGCAGTACTTC CASSPQGDYEQYF
14 . TRBJ2-5 TRBV5-6 few TGTGCCAGCAGCCTAATGGGACCCCAAGAGACCCAGTACTTC CASSLMGPQETQYF
12 . TRBJ2-3 TRBV29-1 . TGCAGCGTTGAGGGGGCAACGGATACGCAGTATTTT CSVEGATDTQYF
16 TRBD2 TRBJ2-3 TRBV6-6 . TGTGCCAGCAGCCCCGCCGGGCTAGCGGGCGCAGATACGCAGTATTTT CASSPAGLAGADTQYF
14 . TRBJ1-3 TRBV9 few TGTGCCAGCAGCTCCGGACAGTCTGGAAACACCATATATTTT CASSSGQSGNTIYF
13 . TRBJ1-1 TRBV6-6 few TGTGCCAGCAGTTACGTGATGAACACTGAAGCTTTCTTT CASSYVMNTEAFF
14 TRBD1 TRBJ1-2 TRBV5-1 . TGCGCCAGCAGCCCTGGAGGGGGCATCTATGGCTACACCTTC CASSPGGGIYGYTF
14 . TRBJ2-1 TRBV2 . TGTGCCAGCGTCCGGGGGTTAATTTACAATGAGCAGTTCTTC CASVRGLIYNEQFF
16 . TRBJ2-1 TRBV7-3 . TGTGCCAGCAGCTTAGCTAGCGTTAGCTCCTACAATGAGCAGTTCTTC CASSLASVSSYNEQFF
21 . TRBJ2-1 TRBV2 . TGTGCCAGCAGTGAAGTAAGAGGGGGAGGACTAGTCACCCCCCTTCAATTCGAGCAGTTCTTC CASSEVRGGGLVTPLQFEQFF
17 . TRBJ2-7 TRBV7-2 . TGTGCCAGCAGCTTATATGTGGCTGGCGGAAGATTCTACGAGCAGTACTTC CASSLYVAGGRFYEQYF
14 TRBD1 TRBJ2-7 TRBV4-1 few TGCGCCAGCAGCCCGCCGGACAGGGACTACGAGCAGTACTTC CASSPPDRDYEQYF
16 TRBD1 TRBJ1-4 TRBV4-1 . TGCGCCAGCAGCCAGGTTGGACAGGGCTTTCGTGAAAAACTGTTTTTT CASSQVGQGFREKLFF
17 TRBD2 TRBJ2-1 TRBV7-2 few TGTGCCAGCAGCTTATGGGGGCTAGCGGGCCTCTACAATGAGCAGTTCTTC CASSLWGLAGLYNEQFF
14 . TRBJ1-4 TRBV5-6 . TGTGCCAGCAGCGCGACATTCACTAATGAAAAACTGTTTTTT CASSATFTNEKLFF
15 . TRBJ2-5 TRBV9 few TGTGCCAGCACCGGGACATCGGACAAAGGAGAGACCCAGTACTTC CASTGTSDKGETQYF
16 TRBD2 TRBJ2-3 TRBV5-4 . TGTGCCAGCAGCTCTTGGACTAGCGGGGGCACAGATACGCAGTATTTT CASSSWTSGGTDTQYF
17 . TRBJ2-2 TRBV27 few TGTGCCAGCAGTTTACGGACGGGACCGGGGAACACCGGGGAGCTGTTTTTT CASSLRTGPGNTGELFF
15 TRBD1 TRBJ1-1 TRBV7-9 few TGTGCCAGCAGCTTCGGGGACAGGGGTTACACTGAAGCTTTCTTT CASSFGDRGYTEAFF
16 TRBD1 TRBJ1-2 TRBV5-6 few TGTGCCAGCAGCCTAAGACAGGGGGCACTTCCCTATGGCTACACCTTC CASSLRQGALPYGYTF
13 . TRBJ2-1 TRBV7-9 . TGTGCCAGCAGCCCGAACGGTAACAATGAGCAGTTCTTC CASSPNGNNEQFF
13 TRBD1 TRBJ2-1 TRBV29-1 . TGCAGCGTCCAGGGGGTACAATACAATGAGCAGTTCTTC CSVQGVQYNEQFF